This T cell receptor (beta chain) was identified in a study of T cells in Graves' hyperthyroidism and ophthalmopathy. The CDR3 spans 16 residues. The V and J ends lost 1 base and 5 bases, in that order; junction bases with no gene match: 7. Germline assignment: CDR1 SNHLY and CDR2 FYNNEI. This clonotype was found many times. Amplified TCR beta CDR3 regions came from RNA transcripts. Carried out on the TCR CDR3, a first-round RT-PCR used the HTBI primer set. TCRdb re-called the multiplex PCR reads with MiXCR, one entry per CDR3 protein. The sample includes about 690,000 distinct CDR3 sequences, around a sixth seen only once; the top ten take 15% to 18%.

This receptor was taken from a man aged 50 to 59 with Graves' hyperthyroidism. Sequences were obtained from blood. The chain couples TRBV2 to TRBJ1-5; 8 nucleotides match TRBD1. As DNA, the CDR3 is TGTGCCAGCAGTGAAGAGGCAGGGGGCGTCTATCAGCCCCAGCATTTT. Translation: CASSEEAGGVYQPQHF.